The 25 T cell receptor beta chains below come from one sample, sequenced in a study of long-term antiretroviral therapy in people with HIV (dated by TCRdb to the early 2020s). Sequencing of the TRB variable region was done with the immunoSEQ hsTCRB v3.0 assay at survey level resolution. TCRdb holds this immuneACCESS table with in-frame rearrangements only. Some clones are missing; in checked studies, unresolved V genes explain under half, and the rest has no known cause. The sample records more than 10,000 clones, less than 90% of which are singletons. More than 20% of the sample is in the top ten clones. Sequences were derived from unsorted PBMCs, sampled 2.1 years after starting antiretroviral therapy. Receptors were obtained from a woman in her 40s with HIV.

The chain carries TRBV4-1 and TRBJ2-5; 7 bases fit TRBD2. CDR3 length: 13 residues. CDR1 MGHRA and CDR2 YSYEKL come from the germline V gene. Trimming cost V 1 base and J 5 bases; bases outside gene matches: 1. The DNA for the CDR3 is TGCGCCAGCAGCCAAGGGGGAGGGGAGACCCAGTACTTC. It codes for CASSQGGGETQYF.

This chain links TRBV6-5 with TRBJ2-7, with 7 bases that match TRBD1. V lost 2 bases, J lost 5 bases, and 3 bases stayed unmatched. The CDR3 length is 13 residues. Germline assignment: CDR1 MNHEY and CDR2 SVGAGI. The DNA of the CDR3 is TGTGCCAGCAGTTACCGTGACAGGGACGAGCAGTACTTC. Residues: CASSYRDRDEQYF.

The genes are TRBV11-2 and TRBJ1-4; D is unresolved. The V end lost 5 bases, the J end lost 4 bases, and 5 bases lay between the germline ends. This CDR3 is built from 12 residues. CDR1 is SGHAT and CDR2 is FQNNGV in the germline V gene. The CDR3 nucleotides read TGTGCCAGCAGCCTAAATAATGAAAAACTGTTTTTT. Its protein product is CASSLNNEKLFF.

The CDR3 nucleotides read TGTGCCAGCAGCCCGACCCAGGACTATGGCTACACCTTC. This encodes CASSPTQDYGYTF. The chain joins TRBV6-6 to TRBJ1-2; the D is unclear. Germline V CDR1 and CDR2: MNHNY, SVGAGI (reference sequence). Trimming took 6 bases from V and 3 from J, leaving 11 bases between them. CDR3 length: 13 residues.

A note on this clone: This CDR3 is also generated by other DNA sequences in the sample. The J gene is TRBJ2-5, the V gene TRBV30, with TRBD2 matching over 8 bases. This CDR3 spans 13 amino acids. The V and J ends lost 2 bases and 5 bases, in that order; junction bases with no gene match: 4. CDR1 is GTSNPN, CDR2 SVGIG, per germline (reference sequence). CDR3: CAWSLRGGETQYF. The CDR3 nucleotides read TGTGCCTGGAGTTTACGCGGGGGGGAGACCCAGTACTTC. The complete variable domain, with remaining parts taken from reference TRBV30 and TRBJ2-5, reads SQTIHQWPATLVQPVGSPLSLECTVEGTSNPNLYWYRQAAGRGLQLLFYSVGIGQISSEVPQNLSASRPQDRQFILSSKKLLLSDSGFYLCAWSLRGGETQYFGPGTRLLVL.

The rearrangement uses TRBV5-4 and TRBJ2-2; D not resolved. V lost 0 bases and J lost 1, with 10 bases in between. The CDR3 runs 16 residues. Germline CDR1 and CDR2: SGHNT and YYREEE (reference sequence). The CDR3 is CASSLAVLRNTGELFF. The CDR3 DNA reads TGTGCCAGCAGCTTGGCCGTACTGCGGAACACCGGGGAGCTGTTTTTT.

The chain links TRBV27 to TRBJ1-1, with a tentative D call TRBD1 (5 bases). Germline assignment: CDR1 MNHEY and CDR2 SMNVEV (reference sequence). There are 13 residues in the CDR3. The V and J ends lost 3 bases and 4 bases respectively, with 9 bases between them. In DNA form, the CDR3 reads TGTGCCAGCAGTTTCAGGGAAGGCACTGAAGCTTTCTTT. Amino acids: CASSFREGTEAFF.

V is TRBV27 and J is TRBJ1-2, with D hard to call. The CDR3 is 13 amino acids. Germline V gene sequence: CDR1 MNHEY, CDR2 SMNVEV (reference sequence). V dropped 3 bases and J dropped 8 bases, with 13 bases sitting between them. DNA for the CDR3: TGTGCCAGCAGTTTTGGCGGAAACCGGGGCTACACCTTC. Its protein is CASSFGGNRGYTF.

The genes are TRBV7-9 and TRBJ2-1; 7 bases align to TRBD2. The germline V gene has CDR1 SEHNR and CDR2 FQNEAQ (reference sequence). J was trimmed by 2 bases and V by 4 bases; bases with no gene match: 8. The CDR3 spans 16 residues. The CDR3 region is CASSSTSSLAYNEQFF. The CDR3 DNA is TGTGCCAGCAGCTCGACTAGCTCGCTAGCCTACAATGAGCAGTTCTTC.

The gene calls are TRBV6-5 and TRBJ2-2, with a tentative D call TRBD1 (5 bases). This CDR3 has 15 amino acids. From germline, CDR1 is MNHEY and CDR2 SVGAGI. Trimming pared 4 bases from V and 0 bases from J, leaving 9 bases between. The CDR3 region has the DNA TGTGCCAGCAGTTTAGACAGCTCGAACACCGGGGAGCTGTTTTTT. As protein: CASSLDSSNTGELFF.

V and J are TRBV5-6 and TRBJ2-5; TRBD2 might be the D (6 bases). This CDR3 has 12 amino acids. V dropped 4 bases and J dropped 5 bases, with 9 bases sitting between them. Germline V gives CDR1 SGHDT, CDR2 YYEEEE. CDR3 in amino acids: CASSRGSETQYF. As DNA, the CDR3 is TGTGCCAGCAGCCGGGGGAGCGAGACCCAGTACTTC.

The CDR3: CASSLARFGSGLAKNIQYF. The CDR3 nucleotides read TGTGCCAGCAGCTTAGCGCGTTTCGGCTCAGGCCTAGCCAAAAACATTCAGTACTTC. The V and J genes are TRBV7-8 and TRBJ2-4; D not resolved. CDR1 and CDR2 (germline): SGHVS, FQNEAQ. The CDR3 length is 19 residues. Trimming pared 0 bases from V and 0 bases from J, leaving 18 bases between.

Comments on this clone: The junction does not match germline at one end; this may be a read error. The chain uses TRBV7-7 and TRBJ2-3, with 7 bases lining up with TRBD1. Germline loops: CDR1 SSHAT, CDR2 FNYEAQ (reference sequence). The CDR3 is 16 amino acids. The CDR3 reads CASSPDGQAKVDTQYF. The CDR3 DNA follows: TGTGCTAGCAGCCCGGACGGACAGGCCAAAGTAGATACGCAGTATTTT.

The V and J genes are TRBV7-9 and TRBJ2-4; D perhaps matches TRBD1 (8 bases). V dropped 5 bases and J dropped 2 bases, with 16 bases sitting between them. Germline values: CDR1 SEHNR, CDR2 FQNEAQ (reference sequence). The CDR3 extends over 16 amino acids. The CDR3 protein is CASSVTGEGPKNIQYF. The CDR3 nucleotides read TGTGCCAGCAGCGTGACAGGGGAGGGGCCCAAAAACATTCAGTACTTC.

The chain uses TRBV30 and TRBJ2-7, with D tentatively TRBD1 (6 bases). Trimming shortened V by 2 bases and J by 3 bases, and 14 bases separated the two germline ends. CDR1 and CDR2 (germline): GTSNPN, SVGIG (reference sequence). The CDR3 totals 14 residues. The CDR3 protein is CAWSLRPDSYEQYF. In DNA form, the CDR3 reads TGTGCCTGGAGTCTTCGACCGGACAGCTACGAGCAGTACTTC.

The gene calls are TRBV7-2 and TRBJ1-5; 7 positions agree with TRBD1. The V segment lost 0 bases and the J segment 7 bases; nucleotides outside the gene matches: 9. The CDR3 length is 16 residues. Germline CDR1 reads SGHTA; CDR2 reads FQGNSA. DNA for the CDR3: TGTGCCAGCAGCTTAGCTAGCAGGGGGAACGACCAGCCCCAGCATTTT. It codes for CASSLASRGNDQPQHF.

This rearrangement joins TRBV7-8 to TRBJ1-5; 9 nucleotides match TRBD1. CDR3 size: 15 residues. Germline CDR1 SGHVS, CDR2 FQNEAQ. Trimming took 5 bases from V and 5 from J; bases not matched to a gene: 7. CDR3 residues: CASSPTNRGHQPQHF. The CDR3 DNA reads as TGTGCCAGCAGCCCGACGAACAGGGGGCATCAGCCCCAGCATTTT.

The chain carries TRBV7-8 and TRBJ2-5; the D is unclear. Germline V CDR1 and CDR2: SGHVS, FQNEAQ. V lost 1 base and J lost 1, with 7 bases in between. There are 14 residues in the CDR3. The CDR3 loop reads CASSLVAVQETQYF. The DNA for the CDR3 is TGTGCCAGCAGCTTAGTAGCAGTCCAAGAGACCCAGTACTTC.

The chain employs TRBV2 and TRBJ1-2; 7 bases are shared with TRBD1. After removal of 2 bases from V and 5 bases from J, the junction contained 8 bases not matched to a gene. Germline CDR1 is SNHLY and CDR2 is FYNNEI. This CDR3 contains 15 residues. This CDR3 reads CASSEFRDRGYGYTF. DNA of the CDR3: TGTGCCAGCAGTGAATTCCGGGACAGAGGTTATGGCTACACCTTC.

The chain couples TRBV9 to TRBJ2-3; TRBD2 aligns across 10 bases. Germline lookup yields CDR1 SGDLS and CDR2 YYNGEE. This CDR3 is built from 16 residues. Trimming removed 3 bases from V and 1 base from J; junction bases left unmatched: 5. The CDR3 nucleotides are TGTGCCAGCAGCGGTAGCGGGGGGACCCGCACAGATACGCAGTATTTT. This gives the protein CASSGSGGTRTDTQYF.

The chain is built from TRBV4-3 and TRBJ1-4, with TRBD1 matching over 7 bases. Germline V gene data show CDR1 as LGHNA and CDR2 as YSLEER. Trimming cost V 3 bases and J 2 bases; bases outside gene matches: 12. The CDR3 loop spans 18 amino acids. CDR3 DNA sequence: TGCGCCAGCAGCCAGACAGGTTACAGGGGAGGCACTAATGAAAAACTGTTTTTT. Protein sequence: CASSQTGYRGGTNEKLFF.

J is TRBJ1-5 and V is TRBV5-8; D ambiguous. CDR1 SGHTS and CDR2 YDEGEE come from the germline V gene. The CDR3 covers 16 residues. Between the trimmed V and J ends, which lost 0 bases and 1 base, there was a span of 11 bases. The CDR3 reads CASSLDGTQSNQPQHF. The CDR3 nucleotides are TGTGCCAGCAGCTTGGACGGCACTCAAAGCAATCAGCCCCAGCATTTT.

This clone was seen a single time. The J gene is TRBJ2-2, the V gene TRBV19, with D perhaps matching TRBD2 (5 bases). The CDR3 has 15 residues. V dropped 5 bases and J dropped 3 bases, with 13 bases sitting between them. Germline values: CDR1 LNHDA, CDR2 SQIVND (reference sequence). The CDR3: CASSPVGEHTGELFF. CDR3 nucleotide sequence: TGTGCCAGTAGTCCCGTTGGGGAGCACACCGGGGAGCTGTTTTTT.

V is TRBV11-1 and J is TRBJ1-1, with D maybe TRBD1 (6 bases). Germline CDR1 and CDR2: SGHAT and FQDESV (reference sequence). This CDR3 region has 13 residues. V lost 4 bases to trimming and J lost 1 base, with 7 bases between them. In DNA form, the CDR3 reads TGTGCCAGCAGCTCGGACAGGAACACTGAAGCTTTCTTT. This gives the protein CASSSDRNTEAFF.

The V and J genes are TRBV29-1 and TRBJ2-1; D is undetermined. The CDR3 loop spans 12 amino acids. Germline V CDR1 and CDR2: SQVTM, ANQGSEA. Trimming shortened V by 4 bases and J by 9 bases, and 13 bases separated the two germline ends. Here the CDR3 reads CSVAGPPIEQFF. CDR3 in DNA: TGCAGCGTTGCTGGGCCCCCCATTGAGCAGTTCTTC.